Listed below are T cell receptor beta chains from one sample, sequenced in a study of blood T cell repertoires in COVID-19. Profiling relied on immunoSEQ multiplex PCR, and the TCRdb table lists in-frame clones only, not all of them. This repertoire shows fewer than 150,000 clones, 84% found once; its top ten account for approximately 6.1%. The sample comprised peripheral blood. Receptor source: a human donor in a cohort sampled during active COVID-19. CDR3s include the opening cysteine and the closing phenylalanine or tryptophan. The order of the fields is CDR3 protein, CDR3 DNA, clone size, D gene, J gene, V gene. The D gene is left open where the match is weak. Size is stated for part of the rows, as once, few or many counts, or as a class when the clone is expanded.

CDR3 protein: CASQKGPQGFGGYTF
CDR3 DNA: TGTGCCTCCCAAAAGGGCCCTCAGGGCTTTGGGGGCTACACCTTC
clone size: .
D gene: .
J gene: TRBJ1-2
V gene: TRBV19

CDR3 protein: CASVRRADHSNQPQHF
CDR3 DNA: TGTGCCAGTGTAAGGAGGGCAGACCATAGCAATCAGCCCCAGCATTTT
clone size: .
D gene: .
J gene: TRBJ1-5
V gene: TRBV19

CDR3 protein: CASSTGQGDQPQHF
CDR3 DNA: TGTGCCAGTAGTACGGGACAGGGCGATCAGCCCCAGCATTTT
clone size: .
D gene: TRBD1
J gene: TRBJ1-5
V gene: TRBV19

CDR3 protein: CASSLSGAISTDTQYF
CDR3 DNA: TGTGCCAGCAGTTTATCAGGGGCGATTAGCACAGATACGCAGTATTTT
clone size: .
D gene: .
J gene: TRBJ2-3
V gene: TRBV28

CDR3 protein: CASSFVIVGGGNTIYF
CDR3 DNA: TGTGCCAGCAGCTTTGTCATTGTTGGCGGGGGAAACACCATATATTTT
clone size: .
D gene: .
J gene: TRBJ1-3
V gene: TRBV5-5

CDR3 protein: CASSYRSSNEQYF
CDR3 DNA: TGTGCCAGTAGTTACCGTTCGTCTAATGAGCAGTACTTC
clone size: .
D gene: .
J gene: TRBJ2-7
V gene: TRBV19

CDR3 protein: CASSQGLAGGETQYF
CDR3 DNA: TGTGCCAGCAGCCAGGGACTAGCGGGTGGAGAGACCCAGTACTTC
clone size: .
D gene: TRBD2
J gene: TRBJ2-5
V gene: TRBV7-9

CDR3 protein: CASSEGLTRTNYGYTF
CDR3 DNA: TGTGCCAGCAGTGAGGGACTGACTCGGACTAACTATGGCTACACCTTC
clone size: .
D gene: .
J gene: TRBJ1-2
V gene: TRBV6-1

CDR3 protein: CASSQKTGANTGELFF
CDR3 DNA: TGCGCCAGCAGCCAGAAGACAGGGGCGAACACCGGGGAGCTGTTTTTT
clone size: .
D gene: TRBD1
J gene: TRBJ2-2
V gene: TRBV4-1

CDR3 protein: CASSLTVLNQPQHF
CDR3 DNA: TGTGCCAGCAGTTTGACAGTACTCAATCAGCCCCAGCATTTT
clone size: few
D gene: .
J gene: TRBJ1-5
V gene: TRBV6-2/TRBV6-3

CDR3 protein: CATTMGGRNTEAFF
CDR3 DNA: TGTGCCACCACTATGGGGGGGCGGAACACTGAAGCTTTCTTT
clone size: few
D gene: .
J gene: TRBJ1-1
V gene: TRBV19

CDR3 protein: CASSFGLEVETQYF
CDR3 DNA: TGTGCCAGCAGTTTCGGACTAGAAGTAGAGACCCAGTACTTC
clone size: .
D gene: TRBD2
J gene: TRBJ2-5
V gene: TRBV6-2/TRBV6-3

CDR3 protein: CASKQGSGANVLTF
CDR3 DNA: TGTGCCAGCAAACAGGGATCTGGGGCCAACGTCCTGACTTTC
clone size: .
D gene: .
J gene: TRBJ2-6
V gene: TRBV2

CDR3 protein: CASSQTRTQVTEAFF
CDR3 DNA: TGTGCCAGCAGCCAAACTCGAACACAGGTCACTGAAGCTTTCTTT
clone size: .
D gene: .
J gene: TRBJ1-1
V gene: TRBV4-2

CDR3 protein: CASSTRGAGANVLTF
CDR3 DNA: TGTGCCAGCAGCACGCGGGGGGCCGGGGCCAACGTCCTGACTTTC
clone size: .
D gene: TRBD2
J gene: TRBJ2-6
V gene: TRBV11-2

CDR3 protein: CASSQELAGGQQETQYF
CDR3 DNA: TGTGCCAGCAGCCAAGAACTAGCGGGGGGACAACAAGAGACCCAGTACTTC
clone size: .
D gene: TRBD2
J gene: TRBJ2-5
V gene: TRBV3-1/TRBV3-2

CDR3 protein: CATSDPRVGQETQYF
CDR3 DNA: TGTGCCACCAGTGATCCACGGGTTGGACAAGAGACCCAGTACTTC
clone size: .
D gene: .
J gene: TRBJ2-5
V gene: TRBV24-1

CDR3 protein: CASSPETGVTSPLHF
CDR3 DNA: TGTGCCAGCTCACCAGAGACAGGGGTGACATCACCCCTCCACTTT
clone size: .
D gene: TRBD1
J gene: TRBJ1-6
V gene: TRBV18

CDR3 protein: CATSDTGQVDSYNSPLHF
CDR3 DNA: TGTGCCACCAGTGATACCGGACAGGTAGACTCCTATAATTCACCCCTCCACTTT
clone size: once
D gene: TRBD1
J gene: TRBJ1-6
V gene: TRBV24-1

CDR3 protein: CASSPRQGATEGYTF
CDR3 DNA: TGTGCCAGCAGCCCCCGACAGGGGGCGACGGAAGGCTACACCTTC
clone size: .
D gene: TRBD1
J gene: TRBJ1-2
V gene: TRBV7-2

CDR3 protein: CASSYGQSETQYF
CDR3 DNA: TGTGCCAGCAGTTACGGACAAAGTGAGACCCAGTACTTC
clone size: .
D gene: .
J gene: TRBJ2-5
V gene: TRBV6-5

CDR3 protein: CASSPSRTGNYGYTF
CDR3 DNA: TGTGCCAGCAGCCCCTCCCGGACAGGGAACTATGGCTACACCTTC
clone size: .
D gene: TRBD1
J gene: TRBJ1-2
V gene: TRBV3-1/TRBV3-2

CDR3 protein: CASSWTFLATGGTGELFF
CDR3 DNA: TGTGCCAGCAGCTGGACCTTTTTAGCGACCGGGGGCACCGGGGAGCTGTTTTTT
clone size: .
D gene: .
J gene: TRBJ2-2
V gene: TRBV5-6

CDR3 protein: CASSGQGNTEAFF
CDR3 DNA: TGTGCCAGCAGTGGACAGGGTAACACTGAAGCTTTCTTT
clone size: .
D gene: TRBD1
J gene: TRBJ1-1
V gene: TRBV2

CDR3 protein: CASSDQGGWAYEQYF
CDR3 DNA: TGTGCCAGCAGTGACCAGGGGGGTTGGGCATACGAGCAGTACTTC
clone size: .
D gene: .
J gene: TRBJ2-7
V gene: TRBV2

CDR3 protein: CASSSPTLSGNTIYF
CDR3 DNA: TGTGCCAGCAGCTCTCCGACACTCTCTGGAAACACCATATATTTT
clone size: .
D gene: .
J gene: TRBJ1-3
V gene: TRBV7-2

CDR3 protein: CASSERTGGRNQPQHF
CDR3 DNA: TGTGCCAGCAGTGAACGGACAGGGGGGAGGAATCAGCCCCAGCATTTT
clone size: .
D gene: TRBD1
J gene: TRBJ1-5
V gene: TRBV6-4

CDR3 protein: CASSYKGLRVEAFF
CDR3 DNA: TGTGCCAGCAGTTACAAAGGACTGCGCGTAGAAGCTTTCTTT
clone size: .
D gene: .
J gene: TRBJ1-1
V gene: TRBV6-5

CDR3 protein: CASSLDSAGYEQYF
CDR3 DNA: TGTGCCAGCAGTTTAGATAGCGCCGGTTACGAGCAGTACTTC
clone size: few
D gene: .
J gene: TRBJ2-7
V gene: TRBV28

CDR3 protein: CASSLLVRDSPLHF
CDR3 DNA: TGTGCCAGCAGCCTACTCGTGAGGGATTCACCCCTCCACTTT
clone size: once
D gene: .
J gene: TRBJ1-6
V gene: TRBV9

CDR3 protein: CASSLRANNEKLFF
CDR3 DNA: TGTGCCAGCAGCTTACGAGCCAATAATGAAAAACTGTTTTTT
clone size: .
D gene: .
J gene: TRBJ1-4
V gene: TRBV11-1

CDR3 protein: CSVGQGIGETQYF
CDR3 DNA: TGCAGCGTTGGACAGGGTATTGGAGAGACCCAGTACTTC
clone size: once
D gene: TRBD1
J gene: TRBJ2-5
V gene: TRBV29-1